These T cell receptor beta chains were read from a single sample in a study of OX40 agonist ivuxolimab in advanced cancers. Clones were read by immunoSEQ multiplex PCR, and TCRdb kept only the in-frame ones, dropping some. The repertoire includes about 93,000 clones, approximately 94% of them detected once, and over 2.5% sits in the top ten. The sample in question was CD4+ or CD8+ T cells sorted from blood, obtained in a trial of the OX40 agonist ivuxolimab. The origin of the receptors is an adult with an advanced solid tumor such as melanoma, head and neck, liver or kidney cancer. CDR3s include the opening cysteine and the closing phenylalanine or tryptophan. The order of the fields is J gene, D gene, V gene, clone size, CDR3 DNA, CDR3 protein. D genes are given only for firm matches. The size entry is marked missing in some rows and otherwise reads once, few, many or a size class.

>TRBJ1-2|.|TRBV7-8|.
TGTGCCAGCAGCCCCCTTGGGTACGACACTAACTATGGCTACACCTTC
CASSPLGYDTNYGYTF
>TRBJ2-1|.|TRBV29-1|.
TGCAGCGTTCAGGTCAATGAGCAGTTCTTC
CSVQVNEQFF
>TRBJ1-2|.|TRBV7-6|.
TGTGCCAGCAGCCCAGGGGCGGGGCTGGACGGCTACACCTTC
CASSPGAGLDGYTF
>TRBJ1-5|.|TRBV19|.
TGTGCCAGTAGTACCGGGAGGCGCAATCAGCCCCAGCATTTT
CASSTGRRNQPQHF
>TRBJ1-2|.|TRBV5-8|.
TGTGCCAGCAGTATTCCGGAGAACTATGGCTACACCTTC
CASSIPENYGYTF
>TRBJ2-7|.|TRBV19|.
TGTGCCAGTAGTATGAGGGAAACCTACGAGCAGTACTTC
CASSMRETYEQYF
>TRBJ2-2|.|TRBV28|.
TGTGCCAGCACCCTGGGTACCGGGGAGCTGTTTTTT
CASTLGTGELFF
>TRBJ1-1|.|TRBV27|once
TGTGCCAGCAGTCCGGGCCGGAACACTGAAGCTTTCTTT
CASSPGRNTEAFF
>TRBJ2-1|.|TRBV11-2|.
TGTGCCAGCAGCCCTCTGGACAAGGCCTACAATGAGCAGTTCTTC
CASSPLDKAYNEQFF
>TRBJ1-5|.|TRBV5-5|.
TGTGCCAGCAGCTCGACAGGAGGTAGCAATCAGCCCCAGCATTTT
CASSSTGGSNQPQHF
>TRBJ2-2|.|TRBV4-1|once
TGCGCCAGCAGCCAAGCGACGGGGCTGTGGGAGCTGTTTTTT
CASSQATGLWELFF
>TRBJ1-2|.|TRBV11-1|.
TGTGCCAGCAGTGAATTGTGGATTCGGAACGTCGACTATGGCTACACCTTC
CASSELWIRNVDYGYTF
>TRBJ2-7|.|TRBV7-8|.
TGTGCCAGCAGCTTAGAGGCTTTCTACGAGCAGTACTTC
CASSLEAFYEQYF
>TRBJ2-7|.|TRBV19|.
TGTGCCAGTAGTGTGAGGGATGGTGAGCAGTACTTC
CASSVRDGEQYF
>TRBJ2-7|.|TRBV5-6|.
TGTGCCAGCAGCCACGGGACCTCCTACGAGCAGTACTTC
CASSHGTSYEQYF
>TRBJ2-7|.|TRBV5-6|.
TGTGCCAGCAGCCCGTCGACCCCCTACGAGCAGTACTTC
CASSPSTPYEQYF
>TRBJ1-1|.|TRBV4-1|.
TGCGCCAGCAGCTTTCCACTGTCGGGTATGAACACTGAAGCTTTCTTT
CASSFPLSGMNTEAFF
>TRBJ2-7|.|TRBV5-1|.
TGCGCCAGCAGCCCTTCCAGCGGTTCCTACGAGCAGTACTTC
CASSPSSGSYEQYF
>TRBJ2-1|TRBD2|TRBV5-4|.
TGTGCCAGCAGCCGTGGGACTAGCGGTTACAATGAGCAGTTCTTC
CASSRGTSGYNEQFF
>TRBJ2-7|.|TRBV19|.
TGTGCCAGTAGCCAAGACATAACGGGCGAGCAGTACTTC
CASSQDITGEQYF
>TRBJ1-2|TRBD1|TRBV18|.
TGTGCCAGCTCACCAGGAGGGACAGGGTTGGAAGGTGGCTACACCTTC
CASSPGGTGLEGGYTF
>TRBJ1-4|.|TRBV7-2|.
TGTGCCAGCAGCCGGACTGGGAATAATGAAAAACTGTTTTTT
CASSRTGNNEKLFF
>TRBJ2-1|.|TRBV4-2|.
TGTGCCAGCAGCCAAGAAGCCAGCTCCTACAATGAGCAGTTCTTC
CASSQEASSYNEQFF